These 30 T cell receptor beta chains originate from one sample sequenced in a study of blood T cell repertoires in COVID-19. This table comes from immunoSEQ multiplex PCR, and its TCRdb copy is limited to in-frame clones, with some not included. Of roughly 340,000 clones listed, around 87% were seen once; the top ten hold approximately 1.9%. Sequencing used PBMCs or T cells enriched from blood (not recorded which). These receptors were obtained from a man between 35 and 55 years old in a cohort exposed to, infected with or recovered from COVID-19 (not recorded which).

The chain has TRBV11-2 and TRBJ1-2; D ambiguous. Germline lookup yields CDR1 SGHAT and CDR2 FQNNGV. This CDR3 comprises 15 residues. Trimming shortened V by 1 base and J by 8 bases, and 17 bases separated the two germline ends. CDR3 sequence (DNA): TGTGCCAGCAGCTTAGTCATTACGGGATCGGTCGGCTACACCTTC. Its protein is CASSLVITGSVGYTF.

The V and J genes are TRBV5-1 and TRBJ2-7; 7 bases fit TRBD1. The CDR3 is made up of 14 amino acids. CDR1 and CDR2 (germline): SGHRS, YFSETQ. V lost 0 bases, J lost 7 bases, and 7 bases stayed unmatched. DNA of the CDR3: TGCGCCAGCAGCTTGGGACAGGGTGGAGGAGAGCAGTACTTC. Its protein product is CASSLGQGGGEQYF.

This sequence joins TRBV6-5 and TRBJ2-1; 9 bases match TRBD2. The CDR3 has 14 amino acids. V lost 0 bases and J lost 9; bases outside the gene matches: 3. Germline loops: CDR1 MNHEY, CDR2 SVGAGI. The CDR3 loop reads CASSYSSGRGEQFF. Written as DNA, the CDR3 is TGTGCCAGCAGTTACTCTAGCGGGAGAGGTGAGCAGTTCTTC.

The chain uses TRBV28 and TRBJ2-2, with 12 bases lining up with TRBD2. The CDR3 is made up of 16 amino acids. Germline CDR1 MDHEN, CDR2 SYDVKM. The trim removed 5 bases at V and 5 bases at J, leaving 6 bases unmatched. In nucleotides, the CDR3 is TGTGCCAGCAGTCCTCTGACTAGCGGGAGTACCGGGGAGCTGTTTTTT. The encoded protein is CASSPLTSGSTGELFF.

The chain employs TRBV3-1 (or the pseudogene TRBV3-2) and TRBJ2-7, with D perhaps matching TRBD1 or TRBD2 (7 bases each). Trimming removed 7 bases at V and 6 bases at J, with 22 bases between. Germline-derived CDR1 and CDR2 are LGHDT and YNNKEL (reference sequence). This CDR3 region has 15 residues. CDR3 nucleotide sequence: TGTGCCAGCACCCAGGGGGGGAGGGCAAGAGGCGAGCAGTACTTC. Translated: CASTQGGRARGEQYF.

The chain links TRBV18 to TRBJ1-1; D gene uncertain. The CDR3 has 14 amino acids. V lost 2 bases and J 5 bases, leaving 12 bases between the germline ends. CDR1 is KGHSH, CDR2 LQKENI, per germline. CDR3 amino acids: CASSPGLGETEAFF. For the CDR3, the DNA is TGTGCCAGCTCACCAGGGTTGGGAGAGACTGAAGCTTTCTTT.

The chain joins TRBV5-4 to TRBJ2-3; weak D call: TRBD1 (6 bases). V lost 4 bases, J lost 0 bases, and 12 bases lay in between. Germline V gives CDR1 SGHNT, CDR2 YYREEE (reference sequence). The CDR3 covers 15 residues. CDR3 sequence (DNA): TGTGCCAGCAGCCACGACAGGTCTAGCACAGATACGCAGTATTTT. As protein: CASSHDRSSTDTQYF.

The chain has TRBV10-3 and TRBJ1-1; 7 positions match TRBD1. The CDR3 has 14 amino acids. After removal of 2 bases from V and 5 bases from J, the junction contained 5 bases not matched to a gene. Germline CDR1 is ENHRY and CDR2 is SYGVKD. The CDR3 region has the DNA TGTGCCATCAGTGAGAACAGGGGAGAAACTGAAGCTTTCTTT. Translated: CAISENRGETEAFF.

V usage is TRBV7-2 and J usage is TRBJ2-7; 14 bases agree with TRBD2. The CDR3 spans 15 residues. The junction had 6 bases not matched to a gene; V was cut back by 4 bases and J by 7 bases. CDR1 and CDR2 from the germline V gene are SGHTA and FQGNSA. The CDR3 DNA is TGTGCCAGCAGCTGGGGACTAGCGGGAGTGTTAGAGCAGTACTTC. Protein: CASSWGLAGVLEQYF.

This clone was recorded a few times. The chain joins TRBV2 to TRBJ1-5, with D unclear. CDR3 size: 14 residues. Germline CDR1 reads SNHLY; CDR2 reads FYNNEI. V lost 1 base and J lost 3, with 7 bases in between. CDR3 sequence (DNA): TGTGCCAGCAGTGAAGAGGTAGCCAATCAGCCCCAGCATTTT. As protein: CASSEEVANQPQHF.

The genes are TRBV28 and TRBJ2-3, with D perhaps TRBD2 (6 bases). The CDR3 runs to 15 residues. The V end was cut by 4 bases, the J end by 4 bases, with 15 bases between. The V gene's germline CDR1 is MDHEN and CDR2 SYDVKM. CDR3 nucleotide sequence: TGTGCCAGCAGTTCAAAGACTGGGAGGCCAGATACGCAGTATTTT. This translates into CASSSKTGRPDTQYF.

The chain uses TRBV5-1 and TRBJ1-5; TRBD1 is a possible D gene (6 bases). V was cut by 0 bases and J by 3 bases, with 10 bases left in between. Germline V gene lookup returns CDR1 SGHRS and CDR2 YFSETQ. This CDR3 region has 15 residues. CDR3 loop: CASSLEGGINQPQHF. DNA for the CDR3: TGCGCCAGCAGCTTGGAGGGGGGGATCAATCAGCCCCAGCATTTT.

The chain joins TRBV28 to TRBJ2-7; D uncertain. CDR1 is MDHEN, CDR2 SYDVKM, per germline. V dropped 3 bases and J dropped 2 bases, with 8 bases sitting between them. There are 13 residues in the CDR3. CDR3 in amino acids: CASSLAAAYEQYF. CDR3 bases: TGTGCCAGCAGTTTGGCGGCAGCCTACGAGCAGTACTTC.

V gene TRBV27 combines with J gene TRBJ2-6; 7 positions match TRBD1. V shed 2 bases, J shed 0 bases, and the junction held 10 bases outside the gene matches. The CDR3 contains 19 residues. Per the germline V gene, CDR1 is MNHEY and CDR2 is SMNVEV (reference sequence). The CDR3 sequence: CASSLPSRDRRSGANVLTF. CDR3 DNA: TGTGCCAGCAGTTTACCCTCCCGGGACAGACGCTCTGGGGCCAACGTCCTGACTTTC.

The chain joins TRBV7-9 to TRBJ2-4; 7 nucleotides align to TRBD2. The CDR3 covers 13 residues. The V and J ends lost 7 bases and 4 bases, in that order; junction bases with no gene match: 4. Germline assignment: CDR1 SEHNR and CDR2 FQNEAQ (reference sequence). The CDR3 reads CASTASGKNIQYF. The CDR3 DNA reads TGTGCCAGCACCGCTAGCGGTAAAAACATTCAGTACTTC.

The CDR3 protein is CASSGAFGGEQYF. The CDR3 DNA is TGTGCCAGCAGTGGGGCCTTCGGGGGCGAGCAGTACTTC. The chain carries TRBV9 and TRBJ2-7, with D perhaps TRBD2 (6 bases). The germline CDR1 and CDR2 sequences are SGDLS and YYNGEE. CDR3 size: 13 residues. V was shortened by 5 bases and J by 6 bases, with 15 bases between the two germline ends.

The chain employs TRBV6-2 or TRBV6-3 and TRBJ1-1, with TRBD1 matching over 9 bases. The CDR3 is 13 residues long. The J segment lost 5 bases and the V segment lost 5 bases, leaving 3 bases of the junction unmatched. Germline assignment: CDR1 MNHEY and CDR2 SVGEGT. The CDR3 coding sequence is TGTGCCAGCAGTGGGGACAGGGTAACTGAAGCTTTCTTT. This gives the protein CASSGDRVTEAFF.

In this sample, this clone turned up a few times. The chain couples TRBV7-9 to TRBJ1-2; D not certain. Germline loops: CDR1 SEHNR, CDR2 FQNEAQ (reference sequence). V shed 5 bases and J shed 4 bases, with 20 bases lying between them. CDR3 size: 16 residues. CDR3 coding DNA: TGTGCCAGCAGCCTTGGTCACCCTAGGAGGGTCTATGGCTACACCTTC. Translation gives CASSLGHPRRVYGYTF.

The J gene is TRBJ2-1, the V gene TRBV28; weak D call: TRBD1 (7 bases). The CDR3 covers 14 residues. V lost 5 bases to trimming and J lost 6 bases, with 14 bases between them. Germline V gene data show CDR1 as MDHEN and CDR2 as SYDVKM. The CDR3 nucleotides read TGTGCCAGCAGTGCAGGGGGAGGAAGCAATGAGCAGTTCTTC. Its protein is CASSAGGGSNEQFF.

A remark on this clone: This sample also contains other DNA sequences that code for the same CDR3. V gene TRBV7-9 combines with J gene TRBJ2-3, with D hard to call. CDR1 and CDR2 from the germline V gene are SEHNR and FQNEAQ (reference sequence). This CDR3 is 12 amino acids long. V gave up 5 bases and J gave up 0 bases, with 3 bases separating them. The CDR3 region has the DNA TGTGCCAGCAGCCTTAGCACAGATACGCAGTATTTT. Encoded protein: CASSLSTDTQYF.

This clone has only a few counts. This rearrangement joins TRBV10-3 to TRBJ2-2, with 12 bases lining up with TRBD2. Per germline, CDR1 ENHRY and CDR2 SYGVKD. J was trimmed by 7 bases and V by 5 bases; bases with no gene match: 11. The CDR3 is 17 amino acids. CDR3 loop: CAISNGETSGSFGELFF. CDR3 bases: TGTGCCATCAGTAATGGGGAGACTAGCGGGAGTTTCGGGGAGCTGTTTTTT.

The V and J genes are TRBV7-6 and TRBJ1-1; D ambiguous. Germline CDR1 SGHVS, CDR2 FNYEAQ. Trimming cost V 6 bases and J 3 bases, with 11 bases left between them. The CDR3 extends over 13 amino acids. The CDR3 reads CASRSQRDTEAFF. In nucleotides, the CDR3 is TGTGCCAGCAGATCTCAGAGGGACACTGAAGCTTTCTTT.

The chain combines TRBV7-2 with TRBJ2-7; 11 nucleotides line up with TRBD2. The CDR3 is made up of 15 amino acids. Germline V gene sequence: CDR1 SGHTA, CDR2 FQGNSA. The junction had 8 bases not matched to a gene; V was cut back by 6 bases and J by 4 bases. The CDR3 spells CASRYTSGSFYEQYF. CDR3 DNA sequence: TGTGCCAGCAGATACACTAGCGGGAGTTTTTACGAGCAGTACTTC.

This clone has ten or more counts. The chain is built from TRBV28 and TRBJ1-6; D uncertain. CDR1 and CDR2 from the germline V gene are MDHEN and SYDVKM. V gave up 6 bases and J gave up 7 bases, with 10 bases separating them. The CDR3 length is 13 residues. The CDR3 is CASSRERNSPLHF. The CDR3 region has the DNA TGTGCCAGCAGCCGGGAAAGGAATTCACCCCTCCACTTT. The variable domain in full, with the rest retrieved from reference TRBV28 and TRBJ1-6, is DVKVTQSSRYLVKRTGEKVFLECVQDMDHENMFWYRQDPGLGLRLIYFSYDVKMKEKGDIPEGYSVSREKKERFSLILESASTNQTSMYLCASSRERNSPLHFGNGTRLTVT.

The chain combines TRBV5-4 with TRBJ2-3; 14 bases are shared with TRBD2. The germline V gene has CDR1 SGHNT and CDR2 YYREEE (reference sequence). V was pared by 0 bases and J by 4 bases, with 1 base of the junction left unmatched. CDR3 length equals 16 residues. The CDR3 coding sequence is TGTGCCAGCAGCTTGGCGGGACTAGCGGGAGCAGATACGCAGTATTTT. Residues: CASSLAGLAGADTQYF.

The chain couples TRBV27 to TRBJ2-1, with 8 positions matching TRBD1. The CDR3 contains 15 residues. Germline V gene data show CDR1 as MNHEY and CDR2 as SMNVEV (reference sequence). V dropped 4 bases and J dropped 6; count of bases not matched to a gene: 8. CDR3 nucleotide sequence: TGTGCCAGCAGTTCGTTTTCCGGGACAGGCAATGAGCAGTTCTTC. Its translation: CASSSFSGTGNEQFF.

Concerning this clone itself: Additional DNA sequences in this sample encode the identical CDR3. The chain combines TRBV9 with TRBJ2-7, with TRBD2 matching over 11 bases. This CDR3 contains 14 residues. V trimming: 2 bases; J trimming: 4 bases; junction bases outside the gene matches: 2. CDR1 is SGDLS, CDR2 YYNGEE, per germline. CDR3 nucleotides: TGTGCCAGCAGCGTTGGGACTAGCGGATACGAGCAGTACTTC. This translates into CASSVGTSGYEQYF.

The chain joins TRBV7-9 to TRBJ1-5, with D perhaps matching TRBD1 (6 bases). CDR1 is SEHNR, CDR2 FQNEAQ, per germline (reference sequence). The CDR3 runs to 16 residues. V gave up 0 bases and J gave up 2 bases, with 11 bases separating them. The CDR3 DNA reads TGTGCCAGCAGCTTAGCAGGCAGGGGCGGCAATCAGCCCCAGCATTTT. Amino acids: CASSLAGRGGNQPQHF.

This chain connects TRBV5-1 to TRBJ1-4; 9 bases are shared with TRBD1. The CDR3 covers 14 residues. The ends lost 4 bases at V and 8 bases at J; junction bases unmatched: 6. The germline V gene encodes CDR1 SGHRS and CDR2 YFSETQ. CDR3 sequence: CASSADRGAEKLFF. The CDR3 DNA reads TGCGCCAGCAGCGCGGACAGGGGAGCAGAAAAACTGTTTTTT. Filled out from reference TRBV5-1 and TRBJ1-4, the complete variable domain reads KAGVTQTPRYLIKTRGQQVTLSCSPISGHRSVSWYQQTPGQGLQFLFEYFSETQRNKGNFPGRFSGRQFSNSRSEMNVSTLELGDSALYLCASSADRGAEKLFFGSGTQLSVL.

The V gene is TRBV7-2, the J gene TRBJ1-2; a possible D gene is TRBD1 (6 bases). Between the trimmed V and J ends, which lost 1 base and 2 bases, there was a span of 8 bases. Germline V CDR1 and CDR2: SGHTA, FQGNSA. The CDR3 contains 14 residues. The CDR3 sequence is CASSLDRANYGYTF. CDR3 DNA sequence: TGTGCCAGCAGCTTAGACAGGGCCAACTATGGCTACACCTTC.